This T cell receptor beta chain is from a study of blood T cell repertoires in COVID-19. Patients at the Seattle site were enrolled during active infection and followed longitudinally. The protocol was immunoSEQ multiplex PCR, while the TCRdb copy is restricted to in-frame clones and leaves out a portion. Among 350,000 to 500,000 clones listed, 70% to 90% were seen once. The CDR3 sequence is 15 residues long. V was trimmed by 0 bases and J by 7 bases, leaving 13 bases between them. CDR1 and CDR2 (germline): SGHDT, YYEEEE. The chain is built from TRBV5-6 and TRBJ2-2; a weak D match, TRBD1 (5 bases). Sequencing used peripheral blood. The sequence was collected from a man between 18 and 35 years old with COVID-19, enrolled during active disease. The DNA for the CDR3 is TGTGCCAGCAGCTTGGAGGCAGGGCTCATCGGGGAGCTGTTTTTT. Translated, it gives CASSLEAGLIGELFF.